Listed below are T cell receptor beta chains from one sample, sequenced in a study of T cell responses to AZD1222 COVID-19 vaccine. Assay used: immunoSEQ multiplex PCR; TCRdb lists only in-frame clones, some missing. The sample lists 140,000 or so clones, roughly nine tenths occurring once. Material: peripheral blood, obtained on day 0 of AZD1222 vaccination. Every receptor here comes from an adult in good health. Each CDR3 is given with its conserved first and last residue. Each record gives: clone size, D gene, V gene, J gene, CDR3 protein, CDR3 DNA. A D gene is named only where the DNA matches it firmly. The size of a clone is reported for some rows only, either as once, few or many, or as a class for expanded clones.

>-|-|TRBV27|TRBJ1-2
CASSFDINYGYTF
TGTGCCAGCAGTTTCGACATTAACTATGGCTACACCTTC
>-|TRBD1|TRBV7-9|TRBJ2-1
CASSPGTASYNEQFF
TGTGCCAGCAGCCCCGGGACAGCCTCCTACAATGAGCAGTTCTTC
>few|-|TRBV25-1|TRBJ1-4
CASSGHRAFNEKLFF
TGTGCCAGCAGTGGGCACAGGGCTTTTAATGAAAAACTGTTTTTT
>-|-|TRBV6-5|TRBJ2-7
CASRTLYEQYF
TGTGCCAGCAGAACTCTCTACGAGCAGTACTTC
>-|-|TRBV28|TRBJ2-5
CASKTRRHGAQETQYF
TGTGCCAGCAAAACCCGACGTCATGGGGCCCAAGAGACCCAGTACTTC
>-|TRBD1|TRBV7-9|TRBJ1-3
CASSLVETGRNTIYF
TGTGCCAGCAGCTTAGTGGAGACAGGGAGAAACACCATATATTTT
>-|TRBD1|TRBV2|TRBJ2-1
CASSSPDRGTGRTYNEQFF
TGTGCCAGCAGTTCCCCGGACAGGGGTACGGGTAGAACCTACAATGAGCAGTTCTTC
>-|TRBD2|TRBV5-8|TRBJ2-1
CASEPGGSGASSYNEQFF
TGTGCCAGCGAACCCGGGGGGAGCGGGGCTAGCTCCTACAATGAGCAGTTCTTC
>-|-|TRBV7-6|TRBJ2-7
CASSLSQGGPDEQYF
TGTGCCAGCAGCTTATCCCAGGGGGGACCTGACGAGCAGTACTTC
>-|-|TRBV25-1|TRBJ1-4
CASTSYIGVPATNEKLFF
TGTGCCAGCACCTCATATATCGGTGTTCCAGCAACTAATGAAAAACTGTTTTTT
>-|-|TRBV7-2|TRBJ1-3
CASALDRFGNTIYF
TGTGCCAGCGCCTTGGACCGATTCGGAAACACCATATATTTT
>-|-|TRBV10-3|TRBJ1-1
CAISEGGVTEAFF
TGTGCCATCAGTGAGGGGGGGGTCACTGAAGCTTTCTTT
>-|-|TRBV7-9|TRBJ1-1
CASKWGAGNTEAFF
TGTGCCAGCAAATGGGGGGCAGGGAACACTGAAGCTTTCTTT
>-|-|TRBV7-9|TRBJ1-4
CASSSFVETNEKLFF
TGTGCCAGCAGCTCCTTTGTCGAGACTAATGAAAAACTGTTTTTT
>-|-|TRBV2|TRBJ1-1
CAIRYTEAFF
TGTGCCATACGGTACACTGAAGCTTTCTTT
>-|-|TRBV9|TRBJ2-3
CASSVGQSTDTQYF
TGTGCCAGCAGCGTAGGGCAAAGCACAGATACGCAGTATTTT
>-|-|TRBV6-4|TRBJ1-2
CASSYTRDGYTF
TGTGCCAGCAGTTACACGAGAGATGGCTACACCTTC
>-|-|TRBV4-2|TRBJ1-1
CASSQPLKGNTEAFF
TGTGCCAGCAGCCAACCGCTCAAAGGGAACACTGAAGCTTTCTTT
>-|TRBD1|TRBV6-5|TRBJ1-6
CASSPNRGLVPLHF
TGTGCCAGCAGCCCCAACAGGGGGTTGGTACCCCTCCACTTT
>-|TRBD1|TRBV6-1|TRBJ1-2
CASSEGDRVGYGYTF
TGTGCCAGCAGTGAAGGGGACAGGGTAGGCTATGGCTACACCTTC
>-|-|TRBV12-1|TRBJ1-1
CASSFGGAEGEDTEAFF
TGTGCCAGCAGCTTTGGGGGGGCGGAGGGAGAGGACACTGAAGCTTTCTTT
>-|-|TRBV5-8|TRBJ2-7
CASSSQSYEQYF
TGTGCCAGCAGCTCTCAATCCTACGAGCAGTACTTC
>-|-|TRBV28|TRBJ2-5
CASSQTTGGTQYF
TGTGCCAGCAGTCAAACGACGGGTGGGACCCAGTACTTC
>-|-|TRBV28|TRBJ2-7
CASSRVTSVRYEQYF
TGTGCCAGCAGCCGTGTGACGTCGGTTCGTTACGAGCAGTACTTC
>-|TRBD2|TRBV13|TRBJ2-1
CASSLGPSGGLGEQFF
TGTGCCAGCAGCTTAGGTCCTAGCGGGGGGCTGGGTGAGCAGTTCTTC
>-|-|TRBV9|TRBJ2-1
CASSVERLAGGEQFF
TGTGCCAGCAGCGTAGAGCGGCTAGCAGGAGGTGAGCAGTTCTTC
>-|TRBD1|TRBV5-4|TRBJ2-6
CASSLSGTGGFGANVLTF
TGTGCCAGCAGCCTATCCGGGACAGGGGGCTTTGGGGCCAACGTCCTGACTTTC
>once|-|TRBV6-5|TRBJ2-6
CASSYRGSGANVLTF
TGTGCCAGCAGTTATCGGGGGAGTGGGGCCAACGTCCTGACTTTC
>-|-|TRBV25-1|TRBJ1-2
CASSDPFNYGYTF
TGTGCCAGCAGTGACCCATTTAACTATGGCTACACCTTC
>-|-|TRBV4-2|TRBJ2-6
CASSQGGSGANVLTF
TGTGCCAGCAGCCAAGGGGGGTCTGGGGCCAACGTCCTGACTTTC
>once|-|TRBV3-1/TRBV3-2|TRBJ2-3
CASSQVTPSTDTQYF
TGTGCCAGCAGCCAAGTGACACCTAGCACAGATACGCAGTATTTT
>-|TRBD1|TRBV6-1|TRBJ1-2
CASSDRGVDGYTF
TGTGCCAGCAGTGACAGGGGGGTGGATGGCTACACCTTC
>-|-|TRBV2|TRBJ1-2
CASEVFYGYTF
TGTGCCAGCGAGGTCTTCTATGGCTACACCTTC
>-|-|TRBV19|TRBJ1-5
CASSAGYSNQPQHF
TGTGCCAGTAGTGCAGGTTATAGCAATCAGCCCCAGCATTTT
>once|-|TRBV30|TRBJ1-2
CAWSPRGGRNYGYTF
TGTGCCTGGAGCCCCCGCGGGGGGAGGAACTATGGCTACACCTTC
>-|-|TRBV5-4|TRBJ2-5
CASSLGAQETQYF
TGTGCCAGCAGCTTGGGAGCTCAAGAGACCCAGTACTTC
>-|TRBD1|TRBV28|TRBJ1-1
CASSLDRALNTEAFF
TGTGCCAGCAGTTTAGACAGGGCATTGAACACTGAAGCTTTCTTT
>-|-|TRBV18|TRBJ2-1
CASSLSTGASNEQFF
TGTGCCAGCTCCCTGAGTACCGGGGCTTCCAATGAGCAGTTCTTC
>-|-|TRBV5-6|TRBJ2-5
CASSILYQETQYF
TGTGCCAGCAGCATACTGTACCAAGAGACCCAGTACTTC
>-|-|TRBV6-5|TRBJ1-5
CASRNGGRNQPQHF
TGTGCCAGCAGGAATGGGGGACGGAATCAGCCCCAGCATTTT
>-|TRBD2|TRBV28|TRBJ2-7
CASSSPGLAGAGEQYF
TGTGCCAGCAGTTCCCCAGGACTAGCGGGAGCCGGCGAGCAGTACTTC
>-|-|TRBV6-5|TRBJ2-1
CASSYSSGLHNEQFF
TGTGCCAGCAGTTACTCTAGCGGATTACACAATGAGCAGTTCTTC
>-|TRBD1|TRBV29-1|TRBJ1-1
CSVGQGRPEAFF
TGCAGCGTGGGACAGGGGCGGCCGGAAGCTTTCTTT
>-|TRBD2|TRBV6-5|TRBJ2-1
CASTGLAAYNEQFF
TGTGCCAGCACCGGACTAGCGGCTTACAATGAGCAGTTCTTC
>-|TRBD1|TRBV15|TRBJ2-1
CATSRDRGQGKVNEQFF
TGTGCCACCAGCAGAGATCGCGGACAGGGTAAGGTAAATGAGCAGTTCTTC
>few|-|TRBV29-1|TRBJ2-1
CSVDGGSSYNEQFF
TGCAGCGTTGATGGTGGGAGCTCCTACAATGAGCAGTTCTTC
>-|TRBD1|TRBV3-1/TRBV3-2|TRBJ2-2
CASSQDYRGRHTGELFF
TGTGCCAGCAGCCAAGATTATAGGGGGCGTCACACCGGGGAGCTGTTTTTT
>-|TRBD1|TRBV3-1/TRBV3-2|TRBJ1-3
CASSRRDRGNRTPNTIYF
TGTGCCAGCAGCCGCCGGGACAGGGGTAACCGGACCCCGAACACCATATATTTT
>-|-|TRBV9|TRBJ2-3
CASSVVERATDTQYF
TGTGCCAGCAGCGTAGTGGAGCGGGCCACAGATACGCAGTATTTT
>-|TRBD1|TRBV19|TRBJ2-5
CASSPGGTGGPQYF
TGTGCCAGTAGTCCCGGAGGGACAGGGGGCCCCCAGTACTTC
>-|TRBD1|TRBV15|TRBJ2-7
CATSRPGTGDDEQYF
TGTGCCACCAGCAGGCCCGGGACAGGGGACGACGAGCAGTACTTC
>few|TRBD2|TRBV12-5|TRBJ2-3
CASGLTQRGGLTVSNTDTQYF
TGTGCTAGTGGTTTGACCCAGCGGGGGGGCCTTACGGTCTCTAACACAGATACGCAGTATTTT
>once|-|TRBV21-1|TRBJ1-1
CARWDGEAFF
TGTGCCAGGTGGGACGGGGAAGCTTTCTTT
>-|TRBD1|TRBV18|TRBJ1-2
CASSPPDRGYRGYTF
TGTGCCAGCTCACCACCCGACAGGGGCTACCGTGGCTACACCTTC